This passage covers 8 T cell receptor beta chains from one sample sequenced in a study of cytomegalovirus exposure and HLA in healthy donors. Vbeta (60) and Jbeta (13) primers were used in the PCR. Some clones are missing from TCRdb's copy, which holds only in-frame ones; the method was immunoSEQ multiplex PCR. The sample lists around 74,000 clones, 75% to 85% occurring once. The sequenced material came from PBMCs. All receptors come from a middle-aged man in good health and CMV-seronegative.

The chain couples TRBV5-8 to TRBJ1-2; D unclear. V lost 6 bases and J lost 8, with 17 bases in between. From germline, CDR1 is SGHTS and CDR2 YDEGEE. The CDR3 runs to 13 residues. CDR3 amino acids: CASTFQREGGYTF. DNA for the CDR3: TGTGCCAGCACCTTTCAGCGGGAAGGAGGCTACACCTTC. Based on the CDR3 plus reference TRBV5-8 and TRBJ1-2, the full variable domain is EAGVTQSPTHLIKTRGQQATLRCSPISGHTSVYWYQQALGLGLQFLLWYDEGEERNRGNFPPRFSGRQFPNYSSELNVNALELEDSALYLCASTFQREGGYTFGSGTRLTVV.

The J gene is TRBJ1-2, the V gene TRBV5-4, with D possibly matching TRBD1 (5 bases). V lost 4 bases, J lost 1 base, and 17 bases lay in between. The germline gives CDR1 SGHNT, CDR2 YYREEE (reference sequence). The CDR3 is 16 amino acids. The CDR3 here is CASSGVGGGINYGYTF. In DNA, the CDR3 is TGTGCCAGCAGCGGGGTCGGGGGGGGAATTAACTATGGCTACACCTTC.

This clone came up a few times. The genes are TRBV6-6 and TRBJ1-1; D gene unclear. Germline values: CDR1 MNHNY, CDR2 SVGAGI (reference sequence). Trimming pared 11 bases from V and 4 bases from J, leaving 17 bases between. The length of the CDR3 is 13 residues. CDR3 sequence (DNA): TGTGCCTGCGAGGTCGGAGTGGGCACTGAAGCTTTCTTT. Its protein product is CACEVGVGTEAFF.

The rearrangement links TRBV7-9 to TRBJ1-4, with 8 bases lining up with TRBD1. The CDR3 totals 14 residues. CDR1 and CDR2 from the germline V gene are SEHNR and FQNEAQ (reference sequence). V shed 4 bases, J shed 4 bases, and the junction held 2 bases outside the gene matches. The CDR3 DNA sequence: TGTGCCAGCAGCTCGACAGGGGTTAATGAAAAACTGTTTTTT. Translation gives CASSSTGVNEKLFF.

The chain combines TRBV19 with TRBJ1-2; D might be TRBD1 (6 bases). Germline V lookup: CDR1 LNHDA, CDR2 SQIVND (reference sequence). CDR3 length equals 16 residues. V shed 3 bases and J shed 4 bases, with 18 bases lying between them. As DNA, the CDR3 is TGTGCCAGTAGTATCCTACAGGGCACTCCTATCTATGGCTACACCTTC. Its protein product is CASSILQGTPIYGYTF.

V gene TRBV12-2 combines with J gene TRBJ1-4. TRBV12-2 is described as a pseudogene. The CDR3 has 16 amino acids. The CDR3 coding sequence is TGTGCAAGTCGCTTAGCGTTGAGGGCAGAAGATGAAAAACTGTTTTTT. It codes for CASRLALRAEDEKLFF.

V is TRBV19 and J is TRBJ1-3; D is uncertain. Germline V CDR1 and CDR2: LNHDA, SQIVND (reference sequence). V was cut by 1 base and J by 5 bases, with 6 bases left in between. The CDR3 loop spans 13 amino acids. CDR3 in amino acids: CASSIGARNTIYF. CDR3 bases: TGTGCCAGTAGTATAGGGGCGCGAAACACCATATATTTT.

This chain joins TRBV7-9 and TRBJ2-3, with TRBD1 identical over 9 bases. The CDR3 consists of 15 residues. V lost 8 bases to trimming and J lost 4 bases; unmatched junction nucleotides: 10. Germline-derived CDR1 and CDR2 are SEHNR and FQNEAQ (reference sequence). Here the CDR3 reads CASGGDRVGADTQYF. The CDR3 bases are TGTGCCAGCGGAGGGGACAGGGTAGGGGCAGATACGCAGTATTTT.